The rows below give T cell receptor beta chains drawn from one sample of a study of cytomegalovirus exposure and HLA in healthy donors. TCRdb's copy holds only in-frame clones and misses some; the assay was immunoSEQ multiplex PCR. The repertoire holds over 200,000 clones, with 88% as singletons. The source material was PBMCs. The receptors were sampled from a woman younger than 30 in good health and CMV-seronegative. The CDR3 runs from the conserved cysteine through the conserved F or W. The order of the fields is CDR3 protein, clone size, J gene, V gene. Size values are once, few and many counts, or a class for expanded clones, and some rows have none.

cdr3_aa: CASRLAANTGELFF
clone_size: -
j_call: TRBJ2-2
v_call: TRBV5-1

cdr3_aa: CASSQGGTGVYNEQFF
clone_size: once
j_call: TRBJ2-1
v_call: TRBV28

cdr3_aa: CASSKRQGWAREQFF
clone_size: -
j_call: TRBJ2-1
v_call: TRBV19

cdr3_aa: CASSYSGGEAFF
clone_size: -
j_call: TRBJ1-1
v_call: TRBV6-5

cdr3_aa: CASSSAPGQGEGYGYTF
clone_size: -
j_call: TRBJ1-2
v_call: TRBV5-1

cdr3_aa: CASSSSTSGFYEQYF
clone_size: -
j_call: TRBJ2-7
v_call: TRBV7-3

cdr3_aa: CASSLRGQNQPQHF
clone_size: -
j_call: TRBJ1-5
v_call: TRBV27

cdr3_aa: CASSPSGRAEETQYF
clone_size: -
j_call: TRBJ2-5
v_call: TRBV28

cdr3_aa: CASSLNGKGEQYF
clone_size: -
j_call: TRBJ2-7
v_call: TRBV7-2

cdr3_aa: CATLCEKGRVDEKLFF
clone_size: -
j_call: TRBJ1-4
v_call: TRBV21-1

cdr3_aa: CSVLPTRGTDTQYF
clone_size: -
j_call: TRBJ2-3
v_call: TRBV29-1

cdr3_aa: CASSLLGLAGPNEQFF
clone_size: -
j_call: TRBJ2-1
v_call: TRBV7-3

cdr3_aa: CASSIEGAGQPQHF
clone_size: -
j_call: TRBJ1-5
v_call: TRBV19

cdr3_aa: CSARAAEEAFF
clone_size: -
j_call: TRBJ1-1
v_call: TRBV20-1

cdr3_aa: CASSLRRTALGYTF
clone_size: -
j_call: TRBJ1-2
v_call: TRBV28

cdr3_aa: CASSDVSSGNTGELFF
clone_size: -
j_call: TRBJ2-2
v_call: TRBV2

cdr3_aa: CASSLAISSGVQETQYF
clone_size: -
j_call: TRBJ2-5
v_call: TRBV5-1

cdr3_aa: CASSIRTSVQTQYF
clone_size: -
j_call: TRBJ2-5
v_call: TRBV19

cdr3_aa: CASSWGTGLNQPQHF
clone_size: once
j_call: TRBJ1-5
v_call: TRBV19

cdr3_aa: CASSLSGKGQPQHF
clone_size: -
j_call: TRBJ1-5
v_call: TRBV28

cdr3_aa: CASTPSGQRSETQYF
clone_size: -
j_call: TRBJ2-5
v_call: TRBV9

cdr3_aa: CASIAFTTGGTQYF
clone_size: -
j_call: TRBJ2-3
v_call: TRBV27

cdr3_aa: CASSWVGRAYNEQFF
clone_size: few
j_call: TRBJ2-1
v_call: TRBV27

cdr3_aa: CASSPPSQAREQFF
clone_size: -
j_call: TRBJ2-1
v_call: TRBV28

cdr3_aa: CSVEYRGRATF
clone_size: -
j_call: TRBJ1-2
v_call: TRBV29-1

cdr3_aa: CASSPSRDRDQPQHF
clone_size: -
j_call: TRBJ1-5
v_call: TRBV27

cdr3_aa: CASSQGGDTGELFF
clone_size: -
j_call: TRBJ2-2
v_call: TRBV4-2

cdr3_aa: CASSPGRLAGWITQETQYF
clone_size: -
j_call: TRBJ2-5
v_call: TRBV19